The sequence of this T cell receptor beta chain was determined in a study of T-cell memory formation after mild COVID-19. CDR3 length: 16 residues. V was cut by 4 bases and J by 4 bases, with 20 bases left in between. Looked up from germline, CDR1 is SGHKS and CDR2 is YYEKEE (reference sequence). One entry per CDR3 protein results from TCRdb running MiXCR on the 5' RACE reads. The sample lists 470,000 or so distinct CDR3 sequences; 18% were seen once. Only a few counts were recorded for this clonotype. This receptor was obtained from an adult woman who had mild COVID-19 (a few samples of this study predate the infection). Cell type and time point are not known. V usage is TRBV5-5 and J usage is TRBJ2-5; D possibly corresponds to TRBD1 (7 bases). The source material was PBMCs or a T cell subset sorted from them (not recorded which). Here the CDR3 reads CASSPPVTGTSETQYF. The CDR3 nucleotides are TGTGCCAGCAGCCCACCCGTGACAGGGACTTCAGAGACCCAGTACTTC.